The 29 T cell receptor beta chains in this list originate from one sample, sequenced in a study of T-cell memory formation after mild COVID-19. Using its own MiXCR run on the 5' RACE reads, TCRdb lists one record per CDR3 protein. The repertoire holds approximately 260,000 distinct CDR3 sequences, with around 17% as singletons. The sample consisted of PBMCs or a T cell subset sorted from them (not recorded which). All receptors come from a man aged 18 to 29 who had mild COVID-19 (a few samples of this study predate the infection). Cell type and time point are not known.

The chain has TRBV12-3 or TRBV12-4 and TRBJ2-4; D uncertain. Trimming stripped 1 base from V and 5 bases from J, with 9 bases between. The CDR3 is 14 residues long. CDR3 protein: CASSLGGSENIQYF. Here the CDR3 DNA reads TGTGCCAGCAGTTTAGGGGGTTCAGAAAACATTCAGTACTTC.

CDR3 sequence (DNA): TGTGCCAGCAGCGGGTTCGGGTTGAACACTGAAGCTTTCTTT. Its translation is CASSGFGLNTEAFF. V is TRBV2 and J is TRBJ1-1; D gene uncertain. The germline CDR1 and CDR2 sequences are SNHLY and FYNNEI. Trimming left V 6 bases short and J 0 bases short, with 11 bases between. The CDR3 totals 14 residues.

There are many counts of this clonotype. The chain uses TRBV15 and TRBJ2-1; possibly TRBD1 or TRBD2 for D (5 bases each). Germline V gene data show CDR1 as LNHNV and CDR2 as YYDKDF (reference sequence). There are 16 residues in the CDR3. V lost 0 bases and J 5 bases, leaving 14 bases between the germline ends. CDR3 residues: CATSRDLRGEDNEQFF. As DNA, the CDR3 is TGTGCCACCAGCAGAGACCTGAGGGGCGAGGACAATGAGCAGTTCTTC.

This clonotype showed up just a few times. V gene TRBV4-3 combines with J gene TRBJ2-3; 9 bases fit TRBD2. Germline trimming cut 0 bases from V and 6 bases from J; bases unmatched to any gene: 10. Germline V CDR1 and CDR2: LGHNA, YSLEER. This CDR3 is 17 amino acids long. For the CDR3, the DNA is TGCGCCAGCAGCCAAGATGTGCTAGCGGGGCGTTCGGATACGCAGTATTTT. It codes for CASSQDVLAGRSDTQYF.

The rearrangement uses TRBV5-1 and TRBJ2-2; weak D call: TRBD1 (6 bases). The CDR3 has 16 residues. Germline CDR1 reads SGHRS; CDR2 reads YFSETQ. Trimming took 0 bases from V and 3 from J, leaving 12 bases between them. The CDR3 loop is CASSLEGGWDTGELFF. CDR3 nucleotides: TGCGCCAGCAGCTTGGAAGGGGGTTGGGACACCGGGGAGCTGTTTTTT.

This clonotype has a single count. V and J are TRBV5-1 and TRBJ2-5; no reliable D call. The V gene's germline CDR1 is SGHRS and CDR2 YFSETQ. V dropped 0 bases and J dropped 1 base, with 10 bases sitting between them. The CDR3 extends over 15 amino acids. The CDR3 region has the DNA TGCGCCAGCAGCTTGGTAGAGGACCCCCAAGAGACCCAGTACTTC. Translating gives CASSLVEDPQETQYF.

This clonotype has at least ten counts. The V gene is TRBV5-1, the J gene TRBJ2-1; 13 positions match TRBD2. CDR3 length equals 14 residues. With 3 bases clipped from V and 10 bases from J, the junction kept 4 bases outside the gene matches. Germline CDR1 is SGHRS and CDR2 is YFSETQ. CDR3 in DNA: TGCGCCAGCAGCTCTGGACTAGCGGGGGCCGAGCAGTTCTTC. This codes for CASSSGLAGAEQFF.

This clonotype was seen more than once but under ten times. V is TRBV7-2 and J is TRBJ2-7, with no clear D. The CDR3 runs 11 residues. The V end lost 1 base, the J end lost 8 bases, and 6 bases lay between the germline ends. Germline loops: CDR1 SGHTA, CDR2 FQGNSA. The CDR3 nucleotides read TGTGCCAGCAGCTTAGGGGTCAAGCAGTACTTC. Its protein is CASSLGVKQYF.

This clonotype was observed a handful of times. The chain recombines TRBV12-3 or TRBV12-4 with TRBJ1-1; D gene uncertain. The V gene lost 6 bases and the J gene lost 1 base, with 12 bases spanning the gap. This CDR3 spans 14 amino acids. CDR3 nucleotide sequence: TGTGCCAGCAGACTTAAGGACGGGAACACTGAAGCTTTCTTT. This translates into CASRLKDGNTEAFF.

V and J are TRBV5-1 and TRBJ1-4; D is ambiguous. Germline CDR1 SGHRS, CDR2 YFSETQ. Trimming stripped 0 bases from V and 5 bases from J, with 8 bases between. This CDR3 region has 14 residues. DNA of the CDR3: TGCGCCAGCAGCTTGGGCAATCCCAATGAAAAACTGTTTTTT. It specifies CASSLGNPNEKLFF.

In regard to this clonotype: This could be a read error, since a much larger clone is one nucleotide away. The chain joins TRBV5-1 to TRBJ2-7, with D uncertain. Germline V gene sequence: CDR1 SGHRS, CDR2 YFSETQ. This CDR3 has 11 amino acids. The CDR3 spells CASSLEVEQCF. The CDR3 DNA reads as TGCGCCAGCAGCTTGGAGGTTGAGCAGTGCTTC.

J is TRBJ2-4 and V is TRBV10-3; D unclear. Germline V gene data show CDR1 as ENHRY and CDR2 as SYGVKD. V was shortened by 3 bases and J by 0 bases, with 6 bases between the two germline ends. This CDR3 has 14 residues. CDR3 region: CAISDNIAKNIQYF. CDR3 nucleotide sequence: TGTGCCATCAGTGATAATATAGCCAAAAACATTCAGTACTTC.

This clonotype has at least ten counts. The V call is TRBV18, the J call TRBJ1-1; maybe TRBD1 (6 bases). From germline, CDR1 is KGHSH and CDR2 LQKENI. Trimming left V 3 bases short and J 7 bases short, with 18 bases between. This CDR3 region has 15 residues. CDR3 in amino acids: CASSPPWGGSGEAFF. In DNA, the CDR3 is TGTGCCAGCTCACCCCCCTGGGGGGGCTCGGGTGAAGCTTTCTTT.

CDR3 DNA: TGTGCCAGCAGCCCCGGGGAGGGGCATCGCAGTCAGCCCCAGCATTTT. This sequence encodes CASSPGEGHRSQPQHF. This chain uses TRBV7-9 with TRBJ1-5, with D tentatively TRBD1 (5 bases). Between the trimmed V and J ends, which lost 5 bases and 6 bases, there was a span of 20 bases. CDR1 SEHNR and CDR2 FQNEAQ come from the germline V gene (reference sequence). The CDR3 is 16 residues long.

The CDR3 is CASSSSGTGETQYF. The CDR3 DNA sequence: TGCGCCAGCAGCTCCTCCGGGACAGGAGAGACCCAGTACTTC. The J gene is TRBJ2-5, the V gene TRBV5-1; 8 nucleotides align to TRBD1. The germline gives CDR1 SGHRS, CDR2 YFSETQ. This CDR3 region has 14 residues. The junction had 5 bases not matched to a gene; V was cut back by 3 bases and J by 4 bases.

A few counts support this clonotype. J is TRBJ2-2 and V is TRBV5-4; TRBD2 matches at 10 bases. Germline V gene lookup returns CDR1 SGHNT and CDR2 YYREEE (reference sequence). V shed 4 bases, J shed 4 bases, and the junction held 7 bases outside the gene matches. The CDR3 has 16 residues. The CDR3 protein is CASSIDLAGATGELFF. The CDR3 DNA reads TGTGCCAGCAGCATAGATCTAGCGGGGGCCACCGGGGAGCTGTTTTTT.

V is TRBV7-9 and J is TRBJ2-3; TRBD2 aligns across 11 bases. This CDR3 spans 14 amino acids. The germline gives CDR1 SEHNR, CDR2 FQNEAQ (reference sequence). The V gene end was trimmed by 7 bases and the J gene end by 3 bases; junction bases not matched to a gene: 3. The CDR3 loop is CASTGTSGTDTQYF. In DNA form, the CDR3 reads TGTGCCAGCACCGGGACTAGCGGTACAGATACGCAGTATTTT.

This clonotype occurred a few times. This sequence joins TRBV15 and TRBJ2-4; D unresolved. The germline V and J ends were trimmed by 8 bases and 8 bases, with 13 bases remaining between them. Germline V CDR1 and CDR2: LNHNV, YYDKDF (reference sequence). The CDR3 totals 12 residues. The chain's CDR3 is CATAGSSDIQYF. Here the CDR3 DNA reads TGTGCCACCGCCGGATCCAGCGACATTCAGTACTTC.

The genes are TRBV12-3 or TRBV12-4 and TRBJ2-3; D may match TRBD1 or TRBD2 (5 bases each). The CDR3 length is 14 residues. With 3 bases removed from V and 7 bases from J, the gap between germline ends came to 14 bases. The CDR3 DNA reads as TGTGCCAGCAGTTTGAGGGACCCGGGGTATACGCAGTATTTT. Amino acids: CASSLRDPGYTQYF.

This clonotype was counted a few times. The V call is TRBV6-5, the J call TRBJ1-2; no reliable D call. The CDR3 consists of 12 residues. The V gene's germline CDR1 is MNHEY and CDR2 SVGAGI. V lost 6 bases, J lost 2 bases, and 7 bases lay in between. CDR3 protein: CASRDINYGYTF. The CDR3 DNA reads as TGTGCCAGCAGAGACATAAACTATGGCTACACCTTC.

The DNA of the CDR3 is TGTGCCAGCAGTTTAAGGATGCTAGCGTCGGGGGAGCTGTTTTTT. This codes for CASSLRMLASGELFF. This chain connects TRBV12-3 or TRBV12-4 to TRBJ2-2; tentatively, D is TRBD2 (6 bases). The ends were cut back, 2 bases at V and 8 bases at J, with 15 bases in the middle. The CDR3 spans 15 residues.

This clonotype came up a few times. DNA of the CDR3: TGCAGTGCCACCAAGGCAGGGTGGGGGTCCGGGGAGCTGTTTTTT. It specifies CSATKAGWGSGELFF. The chain is built from TRBV20-1 and TRBJ2-2; D tentatively reads TRBD1 or TRBD2 (5 bases each). Trimming left V 6 bases short and J 6 bases short, with 20 bases between. The germline gives CDR1 DFQATT, CDR2 SNEGSKA (reference sequence). The CDR3 is 15 amino acids.

This chain connects TRBV7-9 to TRBJ2-3; 9 bases are a match to TRBD2. J was trimmed by 4 bases and V by 5 bases; bases with no gene match: 19. This CDR3 has 19 residues. Per germline, CDR1 SEHNR and CDR2 FQNEAQ (reference sequence). CDR3 loop: CASSPLLSASGDYSDTQYF. The CDR3 DNA is TGTGCCAGCAGCCCCCTTCTCTCGGCTAGCGGGGACTACTCAGATACGCAGTATTTT.

The sample holds one count of this clonotype. This chain links TRBV25-1 with TRBJ1-2; a possible D gene is TRBD1 (5 bases). The length of the CDR3 is 13 residues. V lost 5 bases to trimming and J lost 5 bases, with 12 bases between them. CDR1 and CDR2 from the germline V gene are MGHDK and SYGVNS. CDR3 DNA: TGTGCCAGCAGTTCCGGGGGGTCTTATGGCTACACCTTC. It specifies CASSSGGSYGYTF.

The CDR3 bases are TGCAGTAATGACAGCAATCAGCCCCAGCATTTT. It is translated as CSNDSNQPQHF. V is TRBV20-1 and J is TRBJ1-5, with D unclear. The length of the CDR3 is 11 residues. V lost 8 bases, J lost 1 base, and 6 bases lay in between. The germline gives CDR1 DFQATT, CDR2 SNEGSKA (reference sequence).

The chain joins TRBV3-1 to TRBJ2-3, with D hard to call. The CDR3 has 15 residues. Germline assignment: CDR1 LGHDT and CDR2 YNNKEL (reference sequence). Trimming removed 4 bases at V and 2 bases at J, with 13 bases between. CDR3 protein: CASSPQVALTDTQYF. The DNA for the CDR3 is TGTGCCAGCAGCCCCCAGGTGGCCCTCACAGATACGCAGTATTTT.

This rearrangement joins TRBV4-2 to TRBJ2-2; D perhaps matches TRBD1 (6 bases). Germline V gene sequence: CDR1 LGHNA, CDR2 YNFKEQ. V lost 1 base to trimming and J lost 4 bases, with 16 bases between them. The CDR3 sequence is 17 residues long. DNA for the CDR3: TGTGCCAGCAGCCAAGCACGAACAGGGTATACCACCGGGGAGCTGTTTTTT. Translation gives CASSQARTGYTTGELFF.

The chain carries TRBV20-1 and TRBJ2-1, with 7 bases aligning to TRBD2. This CDR3 is 14 amino acids long. CDR1 is DFQATT and CDR2 is SNEGSKA in the germline V gene (reference sequence). The CDR3 nucleotides read TGCAGCTGCAGAGGCGGGGGTCCCTACAATGAGCAGTTCTTC. The encoded protein is CSCRGGGPYNEQFF.

The CDR3 bases are TGTGCCAGCAGCTTAGCCGAAGGACAGAGCTGGTATGGCTACACCTTC. It is translated as CASSLAEGQSWYGYTF. The chain has TRBV7-2 and TRBJ1-2, with D tentatively TRBD1 (6 bases). The germline gives CDR1 SGHTA, CDR2 FQGNSA. The CDR3 is 16 residues long. The ends were cut back, 0 bases at V and 5 bases at J, with 16 bases in the middle.